A single TCR beta chain is shown here with its context. The antigen remains unidentified. After removal of 0 bases from V and 7 bases from J, the junction contained 4 bases not matched to a gene. The CDR3 consists of 13 residues. Per the germline V gene, CDR1 is SGHDT and CDR2 is YYEEEE. The entry originates in a study of cytomegalovirus exposure and HLA in healthy donors. Study in general: The 130 or so validation repertoires, a later analysis reported, used the same platform as the 666 repertoires from the first cohort. Study findings and constraints: TCR sequences were mostly rare, though some public TCRs occurred in many donors. Specific recognition of CMV antigens was confirmed in vitro for a few chains (all CMV-associated).

Here immunoSEQ multiplex PCR was the method, and the copy in TCRdb shows in-frame clones only, minus some. The sample records about 71,000 clones, about 94% being singletons. The V gene is TRBV5-6, the J gene TRBJ2-7; 7 nucleotides match TRBD1. The sequence was obtained from a man aged 18 to 35 in good health and CMV-seropositive. The source material was PBMCs. CDR3 bases: TGTGCCAGCAGCTTGGGTGCCAGGGGGGAGCAGTACTTC. Protein: CASSLGARGEQYF.